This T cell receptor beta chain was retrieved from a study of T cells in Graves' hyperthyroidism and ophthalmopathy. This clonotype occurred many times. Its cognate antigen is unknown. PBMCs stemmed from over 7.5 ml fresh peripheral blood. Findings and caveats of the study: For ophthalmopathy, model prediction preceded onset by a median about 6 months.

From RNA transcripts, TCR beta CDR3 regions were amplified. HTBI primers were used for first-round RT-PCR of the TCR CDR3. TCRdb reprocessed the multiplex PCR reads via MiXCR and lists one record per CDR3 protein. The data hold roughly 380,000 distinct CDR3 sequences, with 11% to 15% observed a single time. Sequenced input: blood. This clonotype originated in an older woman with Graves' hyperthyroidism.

This CDR3 reads CASSKTGGYEQYF. Written as DNA, the CDR3 is TGTGCCAGCAGTAAGACAGGGGGCTACGAGCAGTACTTC. The J gene is TRBJ2-7, the V gene TRBV6-2 or TRBV6-3; 9 bases are shared with TRBD1. The CDR3 extends over 13 amino acids. After removal of 5 bases from V and 3 bases from J, the junction contained 2 bases not matched to a gene. The germline gives CDR1 MNHEY, CDR2 SVGEGT.